A single sample is the source of the 25 T cell receptor beta chains below, sequenced in a study of T cells after yellow fever vaccination. One entry per CDR3 protein, called by TCRdb with MiXCR from the 5' RACE reads. In the table there are some 350,000 distinct CDR3 sequences, approximately 4% of which are singletons. The sequencing used PBMCs, collected 5 days after the yellow fever booster vaccination. The source is a young man who received the YFV17D yellow fever vaccine.

Only a few counts were recorded for this clonotype. This rearrangement joins TRBV18 to TRBJ2-7; 7 bases are a match to TRBD2. The CDR3 has 12 residues. V shed 1 base and J 7 bases; nucleotides not matched to a gene: 1. Germline assignment: CDR1 KGHSH and CDR2 LQKENI. This CDR3 is CASSPREGEQYV. The CDR3 DNA is TGTGCCAGCTCACCACGGGAGGGGGAGCAGTACGTC.

In its sample, this clonotype was seen a few times. The gene calls are TRBV10-2 and TRBJ2-2, with a weak D call TRBD1 (6 bases). This CDR3 contains 14 residues. The V end was cut by 6 bases, the J end by 0 bases, with 8 bases between. Germline CDR1 reads WSHSY; CDR2 reads SAAADI. CDR3: CASRDSSNTGELFF. The CDR3 region has the DNA TGCGCCAGCAGGGACAGCTCGAACACCGGGGAGCTGTTTTTT.

This clonotype occurred many times. V and J are TRBV19 and TRBJ2-2; D unresolved. CDR1 and CDR2 from the germline V gene are LNHDA and SQIVND (reference sequence). V lost 2 bases and J 5 bases, leaving 9 bases between the germline ends. This CDR3 region has 14 residues. CDR3 nucleotides: TGTGCCAGTAGTATAATCCAGCAGACCGGGGAGCTGTTTTTT. Amino acids: CASSIIQQTGELFF.

Only a few counts were recorded for this clonotype. V usage is TRBV3-1 and J usage is TRBJ2-5, with D maybe TRBD1 (5 bases). The CDR3 has 17 amino acids. V was trimmed by 5 bases and J by 0 bases, leaving 19 bases between them. Germline V gives CDR1 LGHDT, CDR2 YNNKEL (reference sequence). CDR3 nucleotides: TGTGCCAGCAGCTCCCGTTGGGGCGGAGCGTACCAAGAGACCCAGTACTTC. Its protein product is CASSSRWGGAYQETQYF.

This clonotype was counted only a few times. The chain links TRBV5-4 to TRBJ1-2; 9 positions agree with TRBD1. Germline-derived CDR1 and CDR2 are SGHNT and YYREEE (reference sequence). CDR3 length: 15 residues. The trim removed 0 bases at V and 5 bases at J, leaving 5 bases unmatched. The CDR3 here is CASSLGGQGIYGYTF. Written as DNA, the CDR3 is TGTGCCAGCAGCTTGGGCGGACAGGGGATATATGGCTACACCTTC.

This clonotype has at least ten counts. The gene calls are TRBV7-6 and TRBJ1-3; the D is unclear. The V gene's germline CDR1 is SGHVS and CDR2 FNYEAQ. V lost 4 bases and J lost 0, with 7 bases in between. This CDR3 contains 14 residues. In nucleotides, the CDR3 is TGTGCCAGCAGCTCCGGCCCCTCTGGAAACACCATATATTTT. Its protein is CASSSGPSGNTIYF.

This clonotype turned up a few times. The CDR3 reads CASSQQGTVEKLFF. Written as DNA, the CDR3 is TGTGCCAGCAGCCAACAGGGGACCGTTGAAAAACTGTTTTTT. The V gene is TRBV3-1, the J gene TRBJ1-4; tentatively, D is TRBD1 (6 bases). Per germline, CDR1 LGHDT and CDR2 YNNKEL (reference sequence). The CDR3 is 14 amino acids. The V and J ends lost 2 bases and 7 bases respectively, with 11 bases between them.

The gene calls are TRBV3-1 and TRBJ2-5; TRBD1 might be the D (5 bases). Looked up from germline, CDR1 is LGHDT and CDR2 is YNNKEL (reference sequence). Trimming left V 0 bases short and J 5 bases short, with 7 bases between. The CDR3 runs to 13 residues. The CDR3 protein is CASSQEWGETQYF. CDR3 bases: TGTGCCAGCAGCCAAGAGTGGGGCGAGACCCAGTACTTC.

The CDR3 DNA follows: TGCAGTGCTAGAGCTACAGGGTACGAGACCCAGTACTTC. The encoded protein is CSARATGYETQYF. The chain employs TRBV20-1 and TRBJ2-5; possible D gene TRBD1, 6 bases. The CDR3 is made up of 13 amino acids. Trimming stripped 1 base from V and 5 bases from J, with 11 bases between. Germline CDR1 reads DFQATT; CDR2 reads SNEGSKA (reference sequence).

Ten or more counts support this clonotype. The rearrangement joins TRBV4-3 to TRBJ2-2; TRBD1 or TRBD2 may be the D gene (5 bases each). The CDR3 has 18 amino acids. The germline V gene encodes CDR1 LGHNA and CDR2 YSLEER. V gave up 9 bases and J gave up 3 bases, with 26 bases separating them. The CDR3 DNA reads as TGCGCCAGTACCCCCAACCCGGGGCGCCGGCGGGACACCGGGGAGCTGTTTTTT. Protein: CASTPNPGRRRDTGELFF.

This clonotype was counted between two and nine times. The rearrangement links TRBV7-3 to TRBJ1-1; D unresolved. V was clipped by 2 bases and J by 1 base, with 5 bases between them. Germline CDR1 reads SGHTA; CDR2 reads FQGTGA. This CDR3 region has 13 residues. In nucleotides, the CDR3 is TGTGCCAGCAGCTTACAGTCGAACACTGAAGCTTTCTTT. Translated: CASSLQSNTEAFF.

This sequence joins TRBV3-1 and TRBJ1-2; 8 nucleotides align to TRBD1. Germline CDR1 and CDR2: LGHDT and YNNKEL (reference sequence). The CDR3 is 16 amino acids. The J segment lost 2 bases and the V segment lost 1 base, leaving 6 bases of the junction unmatched. The CDR3 sequence is CASSQATGVRNYGYTF. In nucleotides, the CDR3 is TGTGCCAGCAGCCAAGCGACAGGGGTGAGAAACTATGGCTACACCTTC.

Here the CDR3 reads CARRRMKETQYF. CDR3 coding DNA: TGTGCCAGGAGACGGATGAAAGAGACCCAGTACTTC. V usage is TRBV5-6 and J usage is TRBJ2-5; D ambiguous. This CDR3 has 12 residues. CDR1 is SGHDT and CDR2 is YYEEEE in the germline V gene. Deletions cut 8 bases from V and 3 bases from J, with 11 bases between.

In this sample, this clonotype turned up a few times. CDR3 coding DNA: TGCAGTGCGAAGGACTTTTGGGGGAACAATGAGCAGTTCTTC. Amino acid sequence: CSAKDFWGNNEQFF. The chain recombines TRBV20-1 with TRBJ2-1; D may be TRBD1 or TRBD2 (5 bases each). CDR1 is DFQATT, CDR2 SNEGSKA, per germline (reference sequence). The germline V and J ends were trimmed by 6 bases and 5 bases, with 17 bases remaining between them. This CDR3 has 14 amino acids.

This clonotype was picked up a small number of times. The V gene is TRBV7-6, the J gene TRBJ2-7; 13 bases are a match to TRBD2. CDR1 and CDR2 (germline): SGHVS, FNYEAQ. With V trimmed by 5 bases and J by 7 bases, 8 bases remained unmatched. This CDR3 spans 15 amino acids. The DNA of the CDR3 is TGTGCCAGCAGCCCTGGGACTAGCGGGGCCCTTGAGCAGTACTTC. As protein: CASSPGTSGALEQYF.

Ten or more counts support this clonotype. The chain is built from TRBV7-2 and TRBJ1-6; perhaps TRBD1 as D (6 bases). V was shortened by 5 bases and J by 9 bases, with 17 bases between the two germline ends. Per germline, CDR1 SGHTA and CDR2 FQGNSA. The CDR3 covers 15 residues. CDR3 amino acids: CASSPGVGAASPLHF. The DNA for the CDR3 is TGTGCCAGCAGCCCAGGGGTAGGGGCGGCTTCACCCCTCCACTTT.

This clonotype was seen only a few times. The V call is TRBV7-9, the J call TRBJ2-7; TRBD2 matches 8 bases. The germline V gene has CDR1 SEHNR and CDR2 FQNEAQ (reference sequence). The CDR3 spans 13 residues. The CDR3 sequence: CASTLGGGNEQYV. CDR3 nucleotides: TGTGCCAGCACCTTAGGCGGGGGGAACGAGCAGTACGTC.

There are a few counts of this clonotype. The V and J genes are TRBV5-1 and TRBJ1-2, with D possibly being TRBD1 (6 bases). The CDR3 is made up of 15 amino acids. Germline V gene lookup returns CDR1 SGHRS and CDR2 YFSETQ. With 1 base removed from V and 3 bases from J, the gap between germline ends came to 13 bases. CDR3 sequence reads: CASSLTQGLDYGYTF. The CDR3 DNA reads TGCGCCAGCAGCTTGACCCAGGGGTTGGACTATGGCTACACCTTC.

This clonotype has more than one count but fewer than ten. The rearrangement joins TRBV3-1 to TRBJ1-4, with 7 bases aligning to TRBD1. CDR3 size: 13 residues. Germline assignment: CDR1 LGHDT and CDR2 YNNKEL (reference sequence). V lost 3 bases and J lost 8; bases outside the gene matches: 3. CDR3 sequence reads: CASSQNRGEKLFF. The CDR3, as DNA: TGTGCCAGCAGCCAGAACAGGGGAGAAAAACTGTTTTTT.

This clonotype was detected a few times. The CDR3: CSAPRLAGTYEQYV. The CDR3 nucleotides are TGCAGTGCTCCCCGGCTAGCGGGGACCTACGAGCAGTACGTC. The chain is built from TRBV20-1 and TRBJ2-7, with 9 bases that match TRBD2. The CDR3 length is 14 residues. Germline CDR1 DFQATT, CDR2 SNEGSKA (reference sequence). Trimming took 5 bases from V and 2 from J; bases not matched to a gene: 7.

This clonotype was detected only a few times. The chain uses TRBV11-2 and TRBJ2-1; D ambiguous. This CDR3 has 16 residues. V was trimmed by 8 bases and J by 8 bases, leaving 25 bases between them. Germline assignment: CDR1 SGHAT and CDR2 FQNNGV. CDR3 sequence: CASVGNVGRYLDEQFF. For the CDR3, the DNA is TGTGCCAGCGTGGGAAACGTCGGGCGCTATCTCGATGAGCAGTTCTTC.

The chain couples TRBV6-2 or TRBV6-3 to TRBJ2-1; maybe TRBD1 (5 bases). The CDR3 covers 15 residues. Germline V gene lookup returns CDR1 MNHEY and CDR2 SVGEGT. Deletions cut 0 bases from V and 7 bases from J, with 13 bases between. The CDR3 region has the DNA TGTGCCAGCAGTTACTCGGCAGGGCCCAGGAATGAGCAGTTCTTC. This gives the protein CASSYSAGPRNEQFF.

The CDR3: CAIRTSGYNEQFF. CDR3 DNA: TGTGCCATAAGGACTAGCGGTTACAATGAGCAGTTCTTC. The V call is TRBV7-2, the J call TRBJ2-1; TRBD2 matches 10 bases. CDR1 SGHTA and CDR2 FQGNSA come from the germline V gene. The V and J ends lost 10 bases and 4 bases, in that order; junction bases with no gene match: 4. This CDR3 is 13 amino acids long.

This clonotype has a count of ten or more. The rearrangement joins TRBV7-3 to TRBJ2-5; no firm D call. Trimming cost V 4 bases and J 5 bases, with 8 bases left between them. CDR1 and CDR2 from the germline V gene are SGHTA and FQGTGA. This CDR3 region has 12 residues. The CDR3 sequence: CASSSPPETQYF. DNA for the CDR3: TGTGCCAGCAGCTCTCCTCCGGAGACCCAGTACTTC.

In this sample, this clonotype turned up a few times. The J gene is TRBJ2-3, the V gene TRBV9; TRBD1 or TRBD2 may be the D gene (6 bases each). Trimming stripped 1 base from V and 1 base from J, with 13 bases between. Germline V CDR1 and CDR2: SGDLS, YYNGEE. This CDR3 comprises 16 residues. CDR3 protein: CASSVRGRRGTDTQYF. For the CDR3, the DNA is TGTGCCAGCAGCGTACGGGGGCGACGAGGCACAGATACGCAGTATTTT.